The clone carrying this T cell receptor (beta chain) was recorded many times. The CDR3 extends over 12 amino acids. Per germline, CDR1 SQVTM and CDR2 ANQGSEA. Between the trimmed V and J ends, which lost 7 bases and 2 bases, there was a span of 11 bases. TCRdb processed the 5' RACE reads anew with MiXCR; each CDR3 protein has one entry. The sample includes tens of thousands of distinct CDR3 sequences, approximately 27% of them seen just once. Cells sorted as Tregs were CD4+, CD25+ and CD127-/low. The clonotype comes from a female donor with breast cancer. V is TRBV29-1 and J is TRBJ1-1, with a tentative D call TRBD1 (5 bases). The sequenced material came from tumor-infiltrating Tregs sorted from the breast tumor. CDR3 nucleotides: TGCAGCGCGGTCAGGGTTAACACTGAAGCTTTCTTT. Protein product: CSAVRVNTEAFF.